The present T cell receptor beta chain was sequenced within a study of blood T cell repertoires in COVID-19. Sequenced by immunoSEQ multiplex PCR; TCRdb stores in-frame clones only, minus some. The table includes about 430,000 clones, roughly 90% detected once. V was trimmed by 6 bases and J by 3 bases, leaving 15 bases between them. This CDR3 is built from 13 residues. Germline loops: CDR1 SQVTM, CDR2 ANQGSEA. This receptor was taken from a woman in her late teens or twenties who had been exposed to COVID-19. Sequencing was carried out using PBMCs or T cells enriched from blood (not recorded which). The chain carries TRBV29-1 and TRBJ2-7, with D hard to call. This chain's CDR3 is CSVIRTESYEQYF. The CDR3 bases are TGCAGCGTAATACGAACAGAAAGCTACGAGCAGTACTTC.